This T cell receptor beta chain was sequenced in a study of blood T cell repertoires in COVID-19. About the study: Acute and convalescent COVID-19 specimens originated in the United States, Italy and Spain. T cells, B-cell-depleted T cells, or PBMCs provided the cDNA or gDNA that served as material.

The length of the CDR3 is 14 residues. Trimming stripped 5 bases from V and 3 bases from J, with 13 bases between. The germline V gene has CDR1 MNHEY and CDR2 SVGAGI. Original processing methods: Reference gene primer amplification gave estimated nucleated cell counts. Using immunoSEQ multiplex PCR, the repertoire was profiled, and TCRdb retains in-frame clones only, with some absent. V, J and clone size reflect that table, while D and trimming were determined from the DNA. The sample has hundreds of thousands of clones; 87% are singletons. Seattle participants joined during active infection and were tracked over time.

The rearrangement links TRBV6-5 to TRBJ1-2, with D perhaps TRBD1 (5 bases). Sequencing input: peripheral blood. The TCR sequence derives from a woman between 45 and 65 years old with COVID-19, enrolled during active disease. The CDR3 sequence: CASSRGKLDYGYTF. CDR3 DNA: TGTGCCAGCAGTCGGGGGAAATTGGACTATGGCTACACCTTC.